This T cell receptor (beta chain) originates from a study of blood T cell repertoires in COVID-19. Whole-study context: Some COVID-19 samples were acute and others convalescent; all came from the United States, Italy and Spain. From T cells, B-cell-depleted T cells, or PBMCs came the material, which was cDNA or gDNA.

Authors' analysis steps: Reference gene primer amplification in the assay estimated nucleated cell counts. The data were produced by immunoSEQ multiplex PCR, yet TCRdb's version contains in-frame clones alone and is incomplete. From that table come the V and J calls and clone size; the DNA was used to work out D and trimming. The data hold around 68,000 clones, with over 80% observed a single time. The CDR3 has 16 residues. The V end lost 0 bases, the J end lost 0 bases, and 11 bases lay between the germline ends. CDR1 LGHNA and CDR2 YNFKEQ come from the germline V gene. The V call is TRBV4-2, the J call TRBJ1-1; D possibly corresponds to TRBD1 (5 bases). The source material was peripheral blood. This sequence originates from a woman aged 45-60 years with acute or convalescent COVID-19. The CDR3 here is CASSQEDKGMNTEAFF. CDR3 sequence (DNA): TGTGCCAGCAGCCAAGAAGATAAGGGGATGAACACTGAAGCTTTCTTT.